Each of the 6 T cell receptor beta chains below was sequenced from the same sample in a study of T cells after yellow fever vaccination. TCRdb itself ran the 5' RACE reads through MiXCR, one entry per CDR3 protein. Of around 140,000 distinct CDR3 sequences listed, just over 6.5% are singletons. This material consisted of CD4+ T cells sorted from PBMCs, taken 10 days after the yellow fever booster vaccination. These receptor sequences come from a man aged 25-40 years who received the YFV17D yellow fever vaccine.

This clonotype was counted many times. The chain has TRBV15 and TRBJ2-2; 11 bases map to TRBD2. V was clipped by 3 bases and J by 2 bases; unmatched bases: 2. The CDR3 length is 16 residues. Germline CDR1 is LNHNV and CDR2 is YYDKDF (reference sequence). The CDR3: CATSRTSGINTGELFF. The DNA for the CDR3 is TGTGCCACCAGCAGGACTAGCGGGATAAACACCGGGGAGCTGTTTTTT.

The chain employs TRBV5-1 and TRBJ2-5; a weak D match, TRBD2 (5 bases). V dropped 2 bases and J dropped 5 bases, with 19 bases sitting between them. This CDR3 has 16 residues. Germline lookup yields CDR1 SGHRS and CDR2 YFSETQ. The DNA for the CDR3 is TGCGCCAGCAGCTTCCGTAGCCCTCAAACGGGGGAGACCCAGTACTTC. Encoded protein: CASSFRSPQTGETQYF.

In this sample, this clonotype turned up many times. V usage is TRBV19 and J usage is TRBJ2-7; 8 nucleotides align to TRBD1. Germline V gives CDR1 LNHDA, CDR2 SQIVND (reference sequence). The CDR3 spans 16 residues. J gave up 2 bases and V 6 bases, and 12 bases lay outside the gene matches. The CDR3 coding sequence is TGTGCCAGTAGCAGACAGGGGTTGGATTCAACCTACGAGCAGTACTTC. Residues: CASSRQGLDSTYEQYF.

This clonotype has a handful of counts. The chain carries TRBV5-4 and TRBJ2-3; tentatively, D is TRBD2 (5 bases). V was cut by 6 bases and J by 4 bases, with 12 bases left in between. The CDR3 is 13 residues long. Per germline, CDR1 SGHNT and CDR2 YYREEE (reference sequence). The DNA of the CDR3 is TGTGCCAGCACTCCGGCTAGCTCAGATACGCAGTATTTT. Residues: CASTPASSDTQYF.

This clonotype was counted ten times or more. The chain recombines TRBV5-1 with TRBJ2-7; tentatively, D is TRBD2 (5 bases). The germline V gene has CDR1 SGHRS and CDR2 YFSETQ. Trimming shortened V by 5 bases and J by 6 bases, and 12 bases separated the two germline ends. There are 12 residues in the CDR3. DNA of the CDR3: TGCGCCAGCAGTTCCCCGGCGGGCGAGCAGTACTTC. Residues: CASSSPAGEQYF.

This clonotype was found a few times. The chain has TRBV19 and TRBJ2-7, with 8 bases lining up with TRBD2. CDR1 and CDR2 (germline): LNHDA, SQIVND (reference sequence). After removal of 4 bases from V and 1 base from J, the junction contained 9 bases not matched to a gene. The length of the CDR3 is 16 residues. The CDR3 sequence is CASSRSGSRLSYEQYF. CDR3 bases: TGTGCCAGTAGTAGAAGCGGGAGTCGCCTGTCCTACGAGCAGTACTTC.